This is a list of T cell receptor beta chains from one sample in a study of cytotoxic CD8 clonotypes in ibrutinib-treated CLL. Produced via immunoSEQ multiplex PCR; TCRdb's table is partial and in-frame only. The data hold 110,000 to 150,000 clones, with 76% observed a single time. The starting material was PBMCs, obtained after 24 months of ibrutinib treatment. The receptors derive from a human donor with chronic lymphocytic leukemia. The CDR3 runs from the conserved cysteine through the conserved F or W.

v_gene: TRBV5-1; len: 15; CDR3aa: CASSPGVLAGQPQHF
v_gene: TRBV7-2; len: 15; CDR3aa: CASSLSGTGRQPQHF
v_gene: TRBV2; len: 11; CDR3aa: CASNAGKGYTF
v_gene: TRBV29-1; len: 15; CDR3aa: CSVEDPTFPTDTQYF
v_gene: TRBV18; len: 15; CDR3aa: CASSPRSQSTDTQYF
v_gene: TRBV18; len: 16; CDR3aa: CASSPMQERSPYEQYF
v_gene: TRBV2; len: 12; CDR3aa: CASSEGLGKLFF
v_gene: TRBV11-1; len: 17; CDR3aa: CASSLGRGGARWDTQYF
v_gene: TRBV30; len: 14; CDR3aa: CAWSRGWLTYEQYF
v_gene: TRBV5-5; len: 18; CDR3aa: CASSFRTSTDANTGELFF
v_gene: TRBV29-1; len: 14; CDR3aa: CSVGGAGLGNTIYF
v_gene: TRBV4-3; len: 17; CDR3aa: CASSQDPAGQGHYGYTF
v_gene: TRBV30; len: 15; CDR3aa: CAWSAGTVTNEKLFF
v_gene: TRBV28; len: 14; CDR3aa: CASTLGGPGSPLHF
v_gene: TRBV28; len: 13; CDR3aa: CASSWTPGGTQYF
v_gene: TRBV9; len: 16; CDR3aa: CASSGGGLSSYNEQFF
v_gene: TRBV6-6; len: 13; CDR3aa: CASSPTGEDGYTF
v_gene: TRBV4-2; len: 19; CDR3aa: CASSHPLGGGSGAWSPLHF
v_gene: TRBV29-1; len: 14; CDR3aa: CSTTGVANTGELFF
v_gene: TRBV27; len: 16; CDR3aa: CASSLVPQGAAGELFF
v_gene: TRBV30; len: 13; CDR3aa: CAWSVRENQPQHF
v_gene: TRBV30; len: 13; CDR3aa: CACTRGGEETQYF
v_gene: TRBV7-3; len: 13; CDR3aa: CASSLTIRGEQYF
v_gene: TRBV29-1; len: 13; CDR3aa: CSVPPGGQETQYF
v_gene: TRBV4-3; len: 16; CDR3aa: CASSHLQGQNTGELFF
v_gene: TRBV2; len: 15; CDR3aa: CASRGGGSPRLGAFF
v_gene: TRBV27; len: 15; CDR3aa: CASSRGQGKWGPQHF
v_gene: TRBV28; len: 16; CDR3aa: CASSITDRVGTGELFF
v_gene: TRBV2; len: 13; CDR3aa: CASRTGSKSEAFF
v_gene: TRBV28; len: 14; CDR3aa: CASSLGGTFYEQYF
v_gene: TRBV19; len: 13; CDR3aa: CASSPRRAAGYTF
v_gene: TRBV7-9; len: 13; CDR3aa: CASSQQGTGELFF
v_gene: TRBV7-2; len: 13; CDR3aa: CASSARGARGYTF
v_gene: TRBV27; len: 16; CDR3aa: CASSRRTSGSQYEQYF
v_gene: TRBV5-1; len: 15; CDR3aa: CASSEGVVGLVTQYF
v_gene: TRBV9; len: 16; CDR3aa: CASSPRTGVGNSPLHF
v_gene: TRBV6-5; len: 13; CDR3aa: CASSLRQGVAAFF
v_gene: TRBV5-6; len: 15; CDR3aa: CASSLGPYSGNTIYF
v_gene: TRBV7-2; len: 11; CDR3aa: CASSSVAVQYF
v_gene: TRBV15; len: 15; CDR3aa: CATSRGRGWGTEAFF
v_gene: TRBV28; len: 13; CDR3aa: CASSPQGRYEQYF
v_gene: TRBV6-1; len: 13; CDR3aa: CASRPPEYYEQYF
v_gene: TRBV4-2; len: 17; CDR3aa: CASSHPPGPGSGYGYTF
v_gene: TRBV27; len: 13; CDR3aa: CASSLVGNNEQFF
v_gene: TRBV2; len: 14; CDR3aa: CASGPASGGQPQHF
v_gene: TRBV7-2; len: 16; CDR3aa: CASSLWAGGGGNTIYF
v_gene: TRBV10-3; len: 14; CDR3aa: CAISRLSGSNEQFF
v_gene: TRBV5-1; len: 14; CDR3aa: CASAIQASSYEQYF
v_gene: TRBV5-6; len: 16; CDR3aa: CASSVYRDLHGGTIYF
v_gene: TRBV2; len: 12; CDR3aa: CASSLVGQPQHF
v_gene: TRBV6-5; len: 14; CDR3aa: CASTTPQTRETQYF
v_gene: TRBV27; len: 13; CDR3aa: CASNPAGGQPQHF
v_gene: TRBV7-8; len: 12; CDR3aa: CASSLSGREHTF
v_gene: TRBV27; len: 15; CDR3aa: CASSPDRARYEKLFF